This TCR beta chain was recovered during a study of T cells in Graves' hyperthyroidism and ophthalmopathy. Whole-study results and caveats: Model-based prediction identified ophthalmopathy a median approximately 6 months prior to its onset.

CDR1 and CDR2 from the germline V gene are DFQATT and SNEGSKA (reference sequence). V was clipped by 0 bases and J by 3 bases, with 11 bases between them. This CDR3 region has 14 residues. TCR beta CDR3 sequences were amplified from RNA transcripts. During a first-round RT-PCR of the TCR CDR3, the HTBI primer set was used. TCRdb re-called the multiplex PCR reads through MiXCR, storing one row per CDR3 protein. The sample has approximately 610,000 distinct CDR3 sequences, approximately 15% seen once; the top ten hold around 4.1%. Using 9.5 to 10 ml of fresh peripheral blood, PBMCs were prepared. This clonotype showed up many times. What it binds is unknown.

This sequence was found in a woman aged 35 to 49 with Graves' ophthalmopathy. The sample was blood. V usage is TRBV20-1 and J usage is TRBJ1-2; D unresolved. The CDR3 protein is CSARDASTYYGYTF. Written as DNA, the CDR3 is TGCAGTGCTAGAGATGCGAGCACCTACTATGGCTACACCTTC.